The 22 T cell receptor beta chains in this list originate from one sample, sequenced in a study of control samples from healthy donors and cancer patients. Method: immunoSEQ multiplex PCR; TCRdb's copy keeps in-frame clones and lacks some. The sample lists 100,000 or so clones, 80% to 90% occurring once. Material for sequencing was blood. The receptors were sampled from a woman aged 50 to 60 in good health.

As regards this clone: Other DNA sequences in this specimen translate into the identical CDR3. The rearrangement uses TRBV7-3 and TRBJ1-2; tentative D call: TRBD1 (6 bases). The CDR3 covers 13 residues. V lost 5 bases and J 2 bases, leaving 9 bases between the germline ends. CDR1 is SGHTA and CDR2 is FQGTGA in the germline V gene. The CDR3 nucleotides are TGTGCCAGCAGCCCCGACAGGAACTATGGCTACACCTTC. This translates into CASSPDRNYGYTF. Based on the CDR3 plus reference TRBV7-3 and TRBJ1-2, the full variable domain is GAGVSQTPSNKVTEKGKYVELRCDPISGHTALYWYRQSLGQGPEFLIYFQGTGAADDSGLPNDRFFAVRPEGSVSTLKIQRTERGDSAVYLCASSPDRNYGYTFGSGTRLTVV.

The chain joins TRBV4-3 to TRBJ1-5, with a tentative D call TRBD1 (5 bases). CDR3 length equals 17 residues. Trimming pared 0 bases from V and 2 bases from J, leaving 14 bases between. Per the germline V gene, CDR1 is LGHNA and CDR2 is YSLEER. The chain's CDR3 is CASSQEVVGVGNQPQHF. CDR3 DNA: TGCGCCAGCAGCCAAGAAGTCGTAGGGGTCGGCAATCAGCCCCAGCATTTT.

This clone was observed a few times. The V call is TRBV4-3, the J call TRBJ2-2; 8 positions agree with TRBD2. Germline lookup yields CDR1 LGHNA and CDR2 YSLEER. The CDR3 loop spans 15 amino acids. Unmatched junction bases numbered 7, after V lost 1 base and J lost 9 bases. CDR3 sequence (DNA): TGCGCCAGCAGCCAAGGAGCCAGCGGGGGAAGGGAGCTGTTTTTT. Translated: CASSQGASGGRELFF.

This clone was recorded once. The chain employs TRBV6-2 or TRBV6-3 and TRBJ2-2; D unclear. In germline, CDR1 is MNHEY, CDR2 SVGEGT. This CDR3 is 13 amino acids long. The V end was cut by 1 base, the J end by 1 base, with 1 base between. The CDR3 loop is CASSYLNTGELFF. In nucleotides, the CDR3 is TGTGCCAGCAGTTACTTGAACACCGGGGAGCTGTTTTTT.

The CDR3 bases are TGTGCCAGCAGCTTTTCCGGCGGGGCAGATACGCAGTATTTT. It encodes CASSFSGGADTQYF. The chain couples TRBV7-9 to TRBJ2-3; D may be TRBD2 (6 bases). Trimming took 3 bases from V and 4 from J, leaving 11 bases between them. CDR3 length: 14 residues. Germline V gene lookup returns CDR1 SEHNR and CDR2 FQNEAQ (reference sequence).

The chain links TRBV7-2 to TRBJ2-1; D gene uncertain. Germline CDR1 SGHTA, CDR2 FQGNSA. V lost 0 bases and J 6 bases, leaving 12 bases between the germline ends. The CDR3 runs 15 residues. The CDR3 loop is CASSLAGSVSNEQFF. CDR3 DNA sequence: TGTGCCAGCAGCTTAGCGGGGTCGGTTTCCAATGAGCAGTTCTTC.

The chain combines TRBV19 with TRBJ1-1; no clear D gene. The ends were cut back, 8 bases at V and 2 bases at J, with 12 bases in the middle. The germline V gene has CDR1 LNHDA and CDR2 SQIVND (reference sequence). The CDR3 covers 13 residues. CDR3 sequence (DNA): TGTGCCAGTTCGACTTCGGCCAACACTGAAGCTTTCTTT. The encoded protein is CASSTSANTEAFF.

This clone appeared a single time. The chain combines TRBV4-1 with TRBJ2-1; TRBD1 aligns across 8 bases. V lost 4 bases to trimming and J lost 4 bases; unmatched junction nucleotides: 3. Germline V gives CDR1 MGHRA, CDR2 YSYEKL. The CDR3 is 14 amino acids. The CDR3 spells CASSPRQGYNEQFF. For the CDR3, the DNA is TGCGCCAGCAGCCCTAGACAGGGGTACAATGAGCAGTTCTTC.

The V and J genes are TRBV7-3 and TRBJ2-2; TRBD1 agrees at 7 bases. The CDR3 runs to 14 residues. Per the germline V gene, CDR1 is SGHTA and CDR2 is FQGTGA. J lost 6 bases, V lost 2 bases, and 3 bases had no gene match. The CDR3 sequence is CASSLVQGSGELFF. CDR3 coding DNA: TGTGCCAGCAGCTTAGTACAGGGGTCCGGGGAGCTGTTTTTT.

CDR3 in amino acids: CASSYGRTLAKNIQYF. The CDR3 nucleotides are TGTGCCAGCAGTTATGGAAGGACTCTAGCCAAAAACATTCAGTACTTC. The chain recombines TRBV6-2 or TRBV6-3 with TRBJ2-4; weak D call: TRBD2 (5 bases). The CDR3 runs 16 residues. V was trimmed by 3 bases and J by 0 bases, leaving 12 bases between them. Looked up from germline, CDR1 is MNHEY and CDR2 is SVGEGT.

The chain links TRBV10-1 to TRBJ2-2; TRBD2 is a possible D gene (6 bases). Trimming left V 9 bases short and J 5 bases short, with 16 bases between. CDR1 is WNHNN and CDR2 is SYGVQD in the germline V gene (reference sequence). This CDR3 has 14 residues. This chain's CDR3 is CARPGRGRTGELFF. Written as DNA, the CDR3 is TGCGCCAGGCCCGGGCGGGGCAGGACCGGGGAGCTGTTTTTT.

This rearrangement joins TRBV11-3 to TRBJ2-1; TRBD1 or TRBD2 may be the D gene (6 bases each). Germline-derived CDR1 and CDR2 are SGHNT and YENEEA. The CDR3 is 14 amino acids. With 2 bases removed from V and 12 bases from J, the gap between germline ends came to 17 bases. The CDR3 region is CASSLNSGARAQFF. CDR3 DNA: TGTGCCAGCAGCTTAAATTCGGGGGCCCGCGCGCAGTTCTTC.

The chain joins TRBV7-3 to TRBJ1-1, with a possible D match to TRBD1 (5 bases). Germline V gives CDR1 SGHTA, CDR2 FQGTGA. The CDR3 covers 13 residues. V lost 4 bases to trimming and J lost 3 bases, with 9 bases between them. The CDR3 reads CASSWGGHTEAFF. The DNA for the CDR3 is TGTGCCAGCAGCTGGGGGGGACACACTGAAGCTTTCTTT.

The rearrangement links TRBV19 to TRBJ2-1; 13 nucleotides align to TRBD2. J lost 2 bases, V lost 5 bases, and 3 bases had no gene match. The CDR3 sequence is 16 residues long. The germline V gene encodes CDR1 LNHDA and CDR2 SQIVND (reference sequence). CDR3 bases: TGTGCCAGTAGTTACACTAGCGGGGGGGCCTACAATGAGCAGTTCTTC. This sequence encodes CASSYTSGGAYNEQFF.

The V gene is TRBV6-2 or TRBV6-3, the J gene TRBJ2-7; D unresolved. Per the germline V gene, CDR1 is MNHEY and CDR2 is SVGEGT. The CDR3 covers 13 residues. V was clipped by 5 bases and J by 0 bases, with 8 bases between them. The CDR3 spells CASSLDGSYEQYF. CDR3 DNA sequence: TGTGCCAGCAGTCTCGACGGCTCCTACGAGCAGTACTTC.

The CDR3 spells CASSSAGTASYEQYF. In DNA, the CDR3 is TGTGCCAGCAGCTCTGCCGGGACAGCCTCCTACGAGCAGTACTTC. The chain links TRBV5-4 to TRBJ2-7, with 7 bases identical to TRBD1. Germline CDR1 is SGHNT and CDR2 is YYREEE (reference sequence). V shed 3 bases, J shed 0 bases, and the junction held 6 bases outside the gene matches. The CDR3 runs to 15 residues. Based on the CDR3 plus reference TRBV5-4 and TRBJ2-7, the full variable domain is ETGVTQSPTHLIKTRGQQVTLRCSSQSGHNTVSWYQQALGQGPQFIFQYYREEENGRGNFPPRFSGLQFPNYSSELNVNALELDDSALYLCASSSAGTASYEQYFGPGTRLTVT.

This rearrangement joins TRBV9 to TRBJ2-7; D remains unclear. Deletions cut 0 bases from V and 2 bases from J, with 9 bases between. The CDR3 spans 14 residues. CDR1 and CDR2 (germline): SGDLS, YYNGEE. The CDR3, as DNA: TGTGCCAGCAGCGTAGAGCCGGGTCCCTACGAGCAGTACTTC. Translation gives CASSVEPGPYEQYF.

This chain connects TRBV4-2 to TRBJ2-7; D might be TRBD1 or TRBD2, each matching 6 bases. Deletions cut 0 bases from V and 4 bases from J, with 13 bases between. Germline lookup yields CDR1 LGHNA and CDR2 YNFKEQ. The CDR3 spans 15 residues. CDR3 residues: CASSQDYRGLYEQYF. The CDR3 DNA reads as TGTGCCAGCAGCCAAGATTACCGGGGGCTTTACGAGCAGTACTTC.

The chain is built from TRBV7-3 and TRBJ2-1, with 8 bases that match TRBD2. Germline CDR1 is SGHTA and CDR2 is FQGTGA. With V trimmed by 5 bases and J by 4 bases, 10 bases remained unmatched. The CDR3 covers 16 residues. CDR3 region: CASSPRPGGYYNEQFF. CDR3 sequence (DNA): TGTGCCAGCAGCCCCAGGCCGGGGGGGTATTACAATGAGCAGTTCTTC.

The chain couples TRBV11-3 to TRBJ2-7; TRBD1 aligns across 8 bases. V lost 5 bases to trimming and J lost 5 bases; unmatched junction nucleotides: 2. CDR3 length: 12 amino acids. Germline V gives CDR1 SGHNT, CDR2 YENEEA. The CDR3 region is CASSRTGNEQYF. The DNA of the CDR3 is TGTGCCAGCAGCCGGACAGGGAACGAGCAGTACTTC.

The chain joins TRBV7-2 to TRBJ1-5; D gene ambiguous. This CDR3 contains 13 residues. The germline V gene has CDR1 SGHTA and CDR2 FQGNSA. The V gene lost 4 bases and the J gene lost 5 bases, with 9 bases spanning the gap. The CDR3 nucleotides read TGTGCCAGCAGCTCCTCCCTGGATCAGCCCCAGCATTTT. This translates into CASSSSLDQPQHF.

This chain joins TRBV4-3 and TRBJ1-3, with D perhaps TRBD1 (5 bases). Trimming took 1 base from V and 0 from J, leaving 10 bases between them. CDR1 is LGHNA and CDR2 is YSLEER in the germline V gene. The CDR3 is made up of 16 amino acids. CDR3 DNA sequence: TGCGCCAGCAGCCAAGGGAGCAGGGTCTCTGGAAACACCATATATTTT. Translation: CASSQGSRVSGNTIYF.